A single sample is the source of the 25 T cell receptor beta chains below, sequenced in a study of shared clonotypes between healthy human individuals. TCRdb's copy holds only in-frame clones and misses some; the assay was immunoSEQ multiplex PCR. This table has some 1,600,000 clones, around 98% appearing once. The sequenced sample consisted of naive CD4+ T cells sorted from blood. Subset given: CD45RA+ positively selected. These receptors were obtained from a man in his thirties or forties in good health.

The J gene is TRBJ1-1, the V gene TRBV10-2; 8 bases line up with TRBD1. Germline V gene sequence: CDR1 WSHSY, CDR2 SAAADI. There are 14 residues in the CDR3. J was trimmed by 5 bases and V by 6 bases; bases with no gene match: 8. The CDR3 DNA reads as TGCGCCAGCAGCCCCCAGGGGGCGGATACTGAAGCTTTCTTT. This gives the protein CASSPQGADTEAFF.

The genes are TRBV18 and TRBJ1-1; D possibly corresponds to TRBD1 (5 bases). Trimming removed 0 bases from V and 0 bases from J, with 11 bases in between. The germline V gene encodes CDR1 KGHSH and CDR2 LQKENI. CDR3 length equals 16 residues. CDR3 protein: CASSPPAGNMNTEAFF. The CDR3 region has the DNA TGTGCCAGCTCACCACCGGCAGGGAACATGAACACTGAAGCTTTCTTT.

In regard to this clone: Other DNA sequences in the same sample also yield this CDR3. The chain has TRBV5-1 and TRBJ2-1, with D hard to call. Germline V gene lookup returns CDR1 SGHRS and CDR2 YFSETQ. V gave up 2 bases and J gave up 7 bases, with 7 bases separating them. The CDR3 extends over 12 amino acids. This CDR3 is CASSLGVNEQFF. CDR3 DNA: TGCGCCAGCAGCTTAGGCGTGAATGAGCAGTTCTTC.

The gene calls are TRBV2 and TRBJ2-3; 7 bases line up with TRBD2. From germline, CDR1 is SNHLY and CDR2 FYNNEI. The CDR3 is 16 residues long. V trimming: 7 bases; J trimming: 2 bases; junction bases outside the gene matches: 12. The CDR3 protein is CASTGGLLLFTDTQYF. CDR3 in DNA: TGTGCCAGCACTGGGGGACTACTCCTCTTCACAGATACGCAGTATTTT. Full variable domain (outside the CDR3, taken from reference TRBV2 and TRBJ2-3): EPEVTQTPSHQVTQMGQEVILRCVPISNHLYFYWYRQILGQKVEFLVSFYNNEISEKSEIFDDQFSVERPDGSNFTLKIRSTKLEDSAMYFCASTGGLLLFTDTQYFGPGTRLTVL.

The chain has TRBV7-6 and TRBJ2-2, with D perhaps TRBD2 (6 bases). The CDR3 is 16 amino acids. CDR1 and CDR2 (germline): SGHVS, FNYEAQ. The ends were cut back, 5 bases at V and 0 bases at J, with 13 bases in the middle. Here the CDR3 reads CASSGGGGANTGELFF. CDR3 DNA: TGTGCCAGCAGCGGGGGTGGCGGGGCGAACACCGGGGAGCTGTTTTTT.

V gene TRBV10-3 combines with J gene TRBJ2-7, with a tentative D call TRBD1 (5 bases). CDR1 ENHRY and CDR2 SYGVKD come from the germline V gene. This CDR3 contains 16 residues. Trimming pared 2 bases from V and 1 base from J, leaving 15 bases between. The CDR3 loop is CAISELDGPGSYEQYF. DNA of the CDR3: TGTGCCATCAGTGAGCTTGACGGCCCAGGGTCCTACGAGCAGTACTTC.

In regard to this clone: Different DNA sequences within this sample yield the same CDR3. This chain links TRBV5-6 with TRBJ1-2; D is uncertain. V lost 0 bases and J 8 bases, leaving 5 bases between the germline ends. Germline V gene lookup returns CDR1 SGHDT and CDR2 YYEEEE. The CDR3 is made up of 11 amino acids. CDR3 nucleotide sequence: TGTGCCAGCAGCTTGGGACCCGGCTACACCTTC. It translates to CASSLGPGYTF.

The chain couples TRBV7-9 to TRBJ2-7; tentative D call: TRBD1 (5 bases). V was trimmed by 1 base and J by 4 bases, leaving 11 bases between them. CDR1 and CDR2 (germline): SEHNR, FQNEAQ (reference sequence). The CDR3 runs to 14 residues. The CDR3 DNA reads TGTGCCAGCAGCTTAGGAAGGGGTTGGTACGAGCAGTACTTC. This encodes CASSLGRGWYEQYF.

This clone has a single count. This CDR3 reads CASSLMGRGLVNYGYTF. CDR3 DNA: TGTGCCAGCAGCTTAATGGGCAGGGGGCTCGTTAACTATGGCTACACCTTC. V gene TRBV7-9 combines with J gene TRBJ1-2, with 8 positions matching TRBD1. Germline trimming cut 2 bases from V and 1 base from J; bases unmatched to any gene: 9. Per the germline V gene, CDR1 is SEHNR and CDR2 is FQNEAQ (reference sequence). The CDR3 length is 17 residues. The full variable domain, completed using reference TRBV7-9 and TRBJ1-2, is DTGVSQNPRHKITKRGQNVTFRCDPISEHNRLYWYRQTLGQGPEFLTYFQNEAQLEKSRLLSDRFSAERPKGSFSTLEIQRTEQGDSAMYLCASSLMGRGLVNYGYTFGSGTRLTVV.

This chain links TRBV6-1 with TRBJ2-1; 7 bases line up with TRBD2. Germline V CDR1 and CDR2: MNHNS, SASEGT. Unmatched junction bases numbered 9, after V lost 2 bases and J lost 5 bases. The CDR3 is 16 amino acids. In DNA form, the CDR3 reads TGTGCCAGCAGTGAACATGCGGGAGCGGGGCACAATGAGCAGTTCTTC. Its protein is CASSEHAGAGHNEQFF.

V and J are TRBV28 and TRBJ1-2; no clear D. The CDR3 contains 15 residues. V was shortened by 2 bases and J by 4 bases, with 14 bases between the two germline ends. The germline V gene has CDR1 MDHEN and CDR2 SYDVKM. The CDR3 is CASSLATTGIYGYTF. The DNA for the CDR3 is TGTGCCAGCAGTTTAGCAACGACGGGGATCTATGGCTACACCTTC.

Regarding this clone: Additional DNA sequences in this sample encode the identical CDR3. This chain connects TRBV10-1 to TRBJ2-7, with D possibly matching TRBD2 (5 bases). Germline V gene sequence: CDR1 WNHNN, CDR2 SYGVQD (reference sequence). The CDR3 spans 13 residues. The V gene lost 6 bases and the J gene lost 0 bases, with 9 bases spanning the gap. The CDR3 DNA reads as TGCGCCAGCAGCCGAGGGAGCTCCTACGAGCAGTACTTC. This translates into CASSRGSSYEQYF.

This chain links TRBV18 with TRBJ1-2, with 12 nucleotides matching TRBD1. Looked up from germline, CDR1 is KGHSH and CDR2 is LQKENI. The CDR3 consists of 16 residues. The V gene end was trimmed by 3 bases and the J gene end by 8 bases; junction bases not matched to a gene: 10. The CDR3 spells CASSPSPGQGAGGYTF. DNA of the CDR3: TGTGCCAGCTCACCGAGTCCGGGACAGGGGGCAGGCGGCTACACCTTC.

This clone occurred once. V usage is TRBV11-1 and J usage is TRBJ2-2; TRBD1 matches 7 bases. CDR1 is SGHAT, CDR2 FQDESV, per germline (reference sequence). The CDR3 runs 15 residues. J lost 2 bases, V lost 3 bases, and 3 bases had no gene match. The chain's CDR3 is CASSFRQGNTGELFF. The CDR3 nucleotides read TGTGCCAGCAGCTTTAGACAGGGTAACACCGGGGAGCTGTTTTTT.

The V call is TRBV5-6, the J call TRBJ2-3; no firm D call. Trimming left V 1 base short and J 0 bases short, with 6 bases between. The CDR3 is 14 residues long. Per the germline V gene, CDR1 is SGHDT and CDR2 is YYEEEE. In DNA form, the CDR3 reads TGTGCCAGCAGCTTGAACTCTAGCACAGATACGCAGTATTTT. It encodes CASSLNSSTDTQYF.

This sequence joins TRBV5-1 and TRBJ1-1, with TRBD1 as a possible D gene (5 bases). CDR1 is SGHRS, CDR2 YFSETQ, per germline. V lost 7 bases to trimming and J lost 5 bases, with 21 bases between them. The CDR3 has 15 residues. CDR3 coding DNA: TGCGCCAGCTCCCTGGAGCAGCAGGGCGGAACTGAAGCTTTCTTT. Amino acids: CASSLEQQGGTEAFF.

The CDR3 region is CASSSGRGLNTEAFF. The CDR3 bases are TGTGCCAGCAGCTCGGGACGGGGACTGAACACTGAAGCTTTCTTT. The gene calls are TRBV7-2 and TRBJ1-1; tentatively, D is TRBD1 (5 bases). Trimming cost V 4 bases and J 0 bases, with 12 bases left between them. CDR1 and CDR2 from the germline V gene are SGHTA and FQGNSA. The CDR3 extends over 15 amino acids.

The gene calls are TRBV12-2 and TRBJ2-7. TRBV12-2 is a pseudogene segment. This CDR3 has 16 amino acids. In nucleotides, the CDR3 is TGTGCAAGTCGCCCCCCCGGGACGGACGATTCCTACGAGCAGTACTTC. Its translation: CASRPPGTDDSYEQYF.

The V call is TRBV28, the J call TRBJ1-5, with D perhaps TRBD1 (5 bases). The V end was cut by 5 bases, the J end by 5 bases, with 13 bases between. This CDR3 is built from 14 residues. Germline values: CDR1 MDHEN, CDR2 SYDVKM. CDR3 nucleotides: TGTGCCAGCAGTGGAGGGGTGGATCATCAGCCCCAGCATTTT. This encodes CASSGGVDHQPQHF.

This chain joins TRBV6-5 and TRBJ1-1; D not resolved. The length of the CDR3 is 11 residues. The germline V gene encodes CDR1 MNHEY and CDR2 SVGAGI. The ends were cut back, 5 bases at V and 4 bases at J, with 5 bases in the middle. The CDR3 DNA is TGTGCCAGCAGTGGTGGCACTGAAGCTTTCTTT. This encodes CASSGGTEAFF.

The genes are TRBV10-2 and TRBJ1-1; no reliable D call. Germline V gene data show CDR1 as WSHSY and CDR2 as SAAADI. Trimming shortened V by 8 bases and J by 4 bases, and 20 bases separated the two germline ends. The CDR3 consists of 15 residues. Written as DNA, the CDR3 is TGCGCCAGCGGGAGTCAGAAGTCCTATCCCACTGAAGCTTTCTTT. It encodes CASGSQKSYPTEAFF.

This chain joins TRBV5-1 and TRBJ2-5; TRBD2 aligns across 8 bases. The CDR3 consists of 15 residues. CDR1 and CDR2 from the germline V gene are SGHRS and YFSETQ. V shed 0 bases and J 5 bases; nucleotides not matched to a gene: 6. The CDR3 loop is CASSLVTSGSETQYF. In DNA, the CDR3 is TGCGCCAGCAGCTTGGTGACCAGCGGGAGTGAGACCCAGTACTTC.

V and J are TRBV7-9 and TRBJ2-1; TRBD2 aligns across 9 bases. V lost 5 bases, J lost 5 bases, and 7 bases stayed unmatched. The CDR3 length is 15 residues. CDR1 is SEHNR and CDR2 is FQNEAQ in the germline V gene (reference sequence). CDR3 loop: CASSALAGADNEQFF. CDR3 in DNA: TGTGCCAGCAGCGCCTTAGCGGGAGCCGACAATGAGCAGTTCTTC. Filled out from reference TRBV7-9 and TRBJ2-1, the complete variable domain reads DTGVSQNPRHKITKRGQNVTFRCDPISEHNRLYWYRQTLGQGPEFLTYFQNEAQLEKSRLLSDRFSAERPKGSFSTLEIQRTEQGDSAMYLCASSALAGADNEQFFGPGTRLTVL.

The chain is built from TRBV7-6 and TRBJ1-5; D may be TRBD1 (5 bases). The germline gives CDR1 SGHVS, CDR2 FNYEAQ. The CDR3 extends over 15 amino acids. V shed 3 bases and J shed 4 bases, with 13 bases lying between them. The CDR3 nucleotides are TGTGCCAGCAGCTTGACAAGGGGCACTAATCAGCCCCAGCATTTT. Translating gives CASSLTRGTNQPQHF. Filled out from reference TRBV7-6 and TRBJ1-5, the complete variable domain reads GAGVSQSPRYKVTKRGQDVALRCDPISGHVSLYWYRQALGQGPEFLTYFNYEAQQDKSGLPNDRFSAERPEGSISTLTIQRTEQRDSAMYRCASSLTRGTNQPQHFGDGTRLSIL.

This chain connects TRBV6-6 to TRBJ2-2; the D gene is possibly TRBD2 (6 bases). Germline CDR1 is MNHNY and CDR2 is SVGAGI (reference sequence). The CDR3 consists of 16 residues. The germline V and J ends were trimmed by 1 base and 5 bases, with 14 bases remaining between them. CDR3 residues: CASSYFHHGGTGELFF. In DNA, the CDR3 is TGTGCCAGCAGTTACTTCCATCACGGGGGAACCGGGGAGCTGTTTTTT.